This TCR beta chain was sequenced for a study of blood T cell repertoires in COVID-19. Study background: PBMCs, B-cell-depleted T cells, or T cells were the source of the cDNA or gDNA that made up the material.

Here immunoSEQ multiplex PCR was the method, and the copy in TCRdb shows in-frame clones only, minus some. The data hold around 70,000 clones, with under 85% observed a single time. This TCR was sampled from a woman aged 45-65 years with acute or convalescent COVID-19. Sequencing was performed on peripheral blood.

CDR3 sequence (DNA): TGCAGCGTGCGGACGGGGATTGGGGGGTCACCCCTCCACTTT. Protein product: CSVRTGIGGSPLHF. The chain joins TRBV29-1 to TRBJ1-6; D is perhaps TRBD1 (5 bases). The V gene lost 6 bases and the J gene lost 10 bases, with 19 bases spanning the gap. The CDR3 contains 14 residues. CDR1 is SQVTM and CDR2 is ANQGSEA in the germline V gene. Supplemented by reference TRBV29-1 and TRBJ1-6, the full variable domain reads SAVISQKPSRDICQRGTSLTIQCQVDSQVTMMFWYRQQPGQSLTLIATANQGSEATYESGFVIDKFPISRPNLTFSTLTVSNMSPEDSSIYLCSVRTGIGGSPLHFGNGTRLTVT.